This is a list of T cell receptor beta chains from one sample in a study of molecular identifiers for immune sequencing clone quantification. TCRdb fed the PCR reads into MiXCR, producing one record per CDR3 protein. The sample lists about 510,000 distinct CDR3 sequences; less than 30% were seen once. Sequenced sample: naive CD8+ T cells from blood, with Jurkat cell RNA spiked in. The source of these receptors is a human donor in good health. Some libraries in this study had Jurkat cell RNA spiked in. CDR3s include the opening cysteine and the closing phenylalanine or tryptophan. A D gene is named only where the DNA matches it firmly. Clone size is not always given. Where it is, it says once, few, many or a class for expanded clones.

few,NA,TRBV4-3,TRBJ2-3,TGCGCCAGCAGCCTCCTCCGGGAAGCCAAAGATACGCAGTATTTT,CASSLLREAKDTQYF
few,NA,TRBV4-1,TRBJ1-5,TGCGCCAGCGGCCAAGTTGAGGGTAGGAATCAGCCCCAGCATTTT,CASGQVEGRNQPQHF
NA,NA,TRBV6-4,TRBJ2-3,TGTGCCAGCCGAGGGACCCGTCCTAGCACAGATACGCAGTATTTT,CASRGTRPSTDTQYF
NA,NA,TRBV5-3,TRBJ2-4,TGTGCCAGCAGCTTAGATATAGCCATATACATTCAGTACTTC,CASSLDIAIYIQYF
NA,NA,TRBV9,TRBJ2-3,TGTGCCAGCAGCCTATGGGACGCCACAGATACGCAGTATTTT,CASSLWDATDTQYF
once,NA,TRBV11-2,TRBJ1-1,TGTGCCAGCAGCCGAACAACTGGACAGATGAACACTGAAGCTTTCTTT,CASSRTTGQMNTEAFF
NA,NA,TRBV30,TRBJ2-1,TGTGCCTGGAGGGGGTTTGCGAGCTCCTACAATGAGCAGTTCTTC,CAWRGFASSYNEQFF
many,TRBD2,TRBV2,TRBJ2-1,TGTGCTCGAGAGAGGCTAGCGGGGGCCAATGAGCAGTTCTTC,CARERLAGANEQFF
few,TRBD1,TRBV12-3/TRBV12-4,TRBJ2-5,TGTGCCAGCAGCCCCCGAGGGGCAGGGGGCGTTTCGGGGGTAGAGACCCAGTACTTC,CASSPRGAGGVSGVETQYF
few,TRBD1,TRBV10-2,TRBJ1-2,TGCGCCAGCAGTTCCGTCGGACAGGGGGATGGCTACACCTTC,CASSSVGQGDGYTF
NA,TRBD1,TRBV9,TRBJ1-5,TGTGCCAGCAGCGAAGGTCCCGGGACAGGGGGGAACGGCAATCAGCCCCAGCATTTT,CASSEGPGTGGNGNQPQHF
NA,NA,TRBV9,TRBJ2-7,TGTGCCAGCAGCACAGGGACCCTGGGCGAGCAGTACTTC,CASSTGTLGEQYF
once,TRBD2,TRBV5-3,TRBJ2-3,TGTGCCAGCAGCTTGTTAATGGTTAGCGGGAGCACAGATACGCAGTATTTT,CASSLLMVSGSTDTQYF
few,TRBD1,TRBV16,TRBJ1-2,TGTGCCAGCAGTTACGGACAGGATGGCTACACCTTC,CASSYGQDGYTF
many,NA,TRBV7-9,TRBJ1-5,TGTGCCAGCAGCTTAGGGACAGATAGCAATCAGCCCCAGCATTTT,CASSLGTDSNQPQHF
NA,NA,TRBV4-3,TRBJ2-1,TGCGCCAGCAGCCATGACAGGTTATCCTACAATGAGCAGTTCTTC,CASSHDRLSYNEQFF
few,NA,TRBV2,TRBJ2-7,TGTGCCAGCAGTGAAAGTCTGATCTCCTACGAGCAGTACTTC,CASSESLISYEQYF
many,NA,TRBV7-2,TRBJ2-5,TGTGCCAGCAGTTCCTGGCATGAAGAGACCCAGTACTTC,CASSSWHEETQYF
many,NA,TRBV28,TRBJ1-4,TGTGCCAGCAGTTTCTCGGCGGGATACTCCGAAGTTCTGTTTTTT,CASSFSAGYSEVLFF
NA,NA,TRBV7-7,TRBJ2-5,TGTGCCAGCAGCTTAGAACGCCTCGACGAGACCCAGTACTTC,CASSLERLDETQYF
NA,TRBD2,TRBV29-1,TRBJ2-5,TGCAGCGTTGATGGGACTAGCGGGGGCTCCGGGGAGACCCAGTACTTC,CSVDGTSGGSGETQYF
few,TRBD1,TRBV11-2,TRBJ2-1,TGTGCTAGCAGCTTAGATTCTCCAGGGACAGGGTACAATGAGCAGTTCTTC,CASSLDSPGTGYNEQFF
NA,NA,TRBV21-1,TRBJ2-7,TGTGCCAGCAGCAAAGGGTCCGAGCAGTACTTC,CASSKGSEQYF
NA,NA,TRBV4-2,TRBJ2-7,TGTGCCAGCAGCCGAGTCCTTTATTCGTGTCCGCAGTCCTACGAGCAGCACTTC,CASSRVLYSCPQSYEQHF
NA,NA,TRBV27,TRBJ2-3,TGTGCCAGCAGTTTATCCCTCTTAATAGCGACAGATACGCAGTATTTT,CASSLSLLIATDTQYF
many,NA,TRBV3-1,TRBJ2-1,TGTGCCAGCAGCCCCGGAGACAATGAGCAGTTCTTC,CASSPGDNEQFF
NA,NA,TRBV29-1,TRBJ2-2,TGCAGCGTTCTGGGAGGATGGACCGGGGAGCTGTTTTTT,CSVLGGWTGELFF
NA,TRBD2,TRBV4-1,TRBJ2-3,TGCGCCAGCAGCCAAGAACGGTCTAGCGGGAGAACAGATACGCAGTATTTT,CASSQERSSGRTDTQYF
few,NA,TRBV10-1,TRBJ2-7,TGCGCCAGCAGTGAAGCGACAATCCCCTACGAGCAGTACTTC,CASSEATIPYEQYF
NA,TRBD2,TRBV7-6,TRBJ2-1,TGTGCCAGCAGCATAAGTGGGACTAGCGGAGGGCGCGGTGAGCAGTTCTTC,CASSISGTSGGRGEQFF
NA,TRBD2,TRBV6-5,TRBJ2-1,TGTGCCAGCAGTTACTTGCCGGGCAGCGGGAGCTACAATGAGCAGTTCTTC,CASSYLPGSGSYNEQFF
NA,TRBD2,TRBV20-1,TRBJ2-3,TGCAGTGCTAGAGATAGCGGGGAGAGCACAGATACGCAGTATTTT,CSARDSGESTDTQYF
few,NA,TRBV5-8,TRBJ2-3,TGTGCCAGCAGCTTGCGGCAGGAGTACCCAGATACGCAGTATTTT,CASSLRQEYPDTQYF
few,NA,TRBV12-3/TRBV12-4,TRBJ2-2,TGTGCCAGCAGTTTCGTCGGTGTCACCGGGGAGCTGTTTTTT,CASSFVGVTGELFF
few,TRBD2,TRBV19,TRBJ2-2,TGTGCCAGTAGTACCGGGACTAGAGGTCCCGGGGAGCTGTTTTTT,CASSTGTRGPGELFF
NA,NA,TRBV27,TRBJ2-7,TGTGCCAGCAGCCTCTCCTACGTAGCCGAGCAGTACTTC,CASSLSYVAEQYF
few,TRBD1,TRBV5-3,TRBJ2-2,TGTGCCAGCAGCTCAACCTTAGACAGGGCCGCCGGGGAGCTGTTTTTT,CASSSTLDRAAGELFF
many,TRBD2,TRBV18,TRBJ2-5,TGTGCCAGCTCACCGCTAGCGGGCCAACCCCCAGAGACCCAGTACTTC,CASSPLAGQPPETQYF
many,NA,TRBV4-3,TRBJ2-7,TGCGCCAGCAGCCAATTAGCCGGGCCGACCTACGAGCAGTACTTC,CASSQLAGPTYEQYF
NA,NA,TRBV19,TRBJ2-7,TGTGCCAGTACGAGCGGTGCCTACGAGCAGTACTTC,CASTSGAYEQYF
NA,NA,TRBV19,TRBJ1-6,TGTGCCAGTAGCCCCACAGGGTTGAATTCACCCCTCCACTTT,CASSPTGLNSPLHF
NA,NA,TRBV5-1,TRBJ2-6,TGCGCCAGCAGCTTGGCTATGGGCAGAGGGGCCAGCGTCCTGACTTTC,CASSLAMGRGASVLTF
NA,NA,TRBV10-3,TRBJ2-3,TGTGCCATCAGTGTCGGGATCTCTCTCACAGATACGCAGTATTTT,CAISVGISLTDTQYF
many,NA,TRBV18,TRBJ2-3,TGTGCCAGCTCCCCGGAATATCTAGATACGCAGTATTTT,CASSPEYLDTQYF
many,TRBD2,TRBV7-9,TRBJ2-6,TGTGCCAGCAGCCCGCTAGCGGGGGGCACCTCTGGGGCCAACGTCCTGACTTTC,CASSPLAGGTSGANVLTF
few,NA,TRBV7-8,TRBJ1-1,TGTGCCAGCAGCTGGGACCGACGTATGAACACTGAAGCTTTCTTT,CASSWDRRMNTEAFF
NA,NA,TRBV7-4,TRBJ1-6,TGTGCCAGCAGCTTACGTTCACGCCTCCACTTT,CASSLRSRLHF
few,TRBD1,TRBV4-3,TRBJ2-7,TGCGCCAGCAGCCAACAGGACAGGGGCTCGTACGAGCAGTACTTC,CASSQQDRGSYEQYF
NA,TRBD1,TRBV30,TRBJ1-5,TGTGCCTGGCGGACAGGGGGTCAGCCCCAGCATTTT,CAWRTGGQPQHF
few,NA,TRBV20-1,TRBJ2-1,TGCAGTGCTACAGGAGTCCTAGATCCCGACAATGAGCAGTTCTTC,CSATGVLDPDNEQFF
NA,TRBD1,TRBV10-3,TRBJ1-1,TGTGCCATCACCGAGACAGGGGGGAACACTGAAGCTTTCTTT,CAITETGGNTEAFF
NA,TRBD1,TRBV27,TRBJ1-2,TGTGCCAGCAGTCCGTCGACAGGGTCCCTCTATGGCTACACCTTC,CASSPSTGSLYGYTF
many,TRBD1,TRBV12-3/TRBV12-4,TRBJ1-1,TGTGCCAGCAGACGCCCGGGACAGGTGAACACTGAAGCTTTCTTT,CASRRPGQVNTEAFF
few,NA,TRBV6-5,TRBJ2-7,TGTGCCAGCGGGGTCGGCTCCTACGAGCAGTACTTC,CASGVGSYEQYF
few,NA,TRBV19,TRBJ1-5,TGTGCCAGTAGTATCCGCAGGATGGGCAATCAGCCCCAGCATTTT,CASSIRRMGNQPQHF
few,NA,TRBV20-1,TRBJ2-7,TGCAGTGCGGGAGGGACAGGTCTGGGCTACGAGCAGTACTTC,CSAGGTGLGYEQYF
many,NA,TRBV4-3,TRBJ2-3,TGCGCCAGCAGCCAAGATGGGACCGGGGGCACAGATACGCAGTATTTT,CASSQDGTGGTDTQYF
NA,NA,TRBV20-1,TRBJ1-5,TGCAGTGCTAGAGATCCAGCCCGCGTTAGCAATCCGCCCCCGCATTTT,CSARDPARVSNPPPHF